Here is one T cell receptor beta chain with its context. The antigen remains undetermined. The entry originates in a study of Ad26.COV2.S vaccination and SARS-CoV-2 variants. Study-level background: Participant was drawn from the COV1001 Ad26.COV2.S trial arm. Administration of Ad26.COV2.S was intramuscular, either once or twice 56 days apart. General study results and limits: Substantial response breadth was reportedly seen for spike-specific CD8+ and CD4+ T cells after vaccination. TCR breadth and depth estimates may have understated total T cell responses.

The repertoire was sequenced with immunoSEQ multiplex PCR; TCRdb's copy has only in-frame clones and lacks some. The repertoire includes 350,000 to 400,000 clones, around 91% of them detected once, and about 1.9% sits in the top ten. The treatment denotes: some 20 received Ad26.COV2.S at low or high dose, single or two shots; about 5 received placebo; per-sample allocation not given. Sampling was performed 63 days after the first vaccine or placebo injection. Germline V CDR1 and CDR2: SNHLY, FYNNEI. V dropped 3 bases and J dropped 9 bases, with 12 bases sitting between them. This CDR3 comprises 13 residues.

Sequencing used peripheral blood, obtained in a trial of Ad26.COV2.S vaccine versus placebo. The source is a person between 18 and 60 years old who received the Ad26.COV2.S COVID-19 vaccine or a placebo. This rearrangement joins TRBV2 to TRBJ1-3; D remains ambiguous. The CDR3 loop reads CASSDRGKGTIYF. The CDR3 coding sequence is TGTGCCAGCAGTGACAGAGGGAAAGGCACCATATATTTT.